One and the same sample provided the 4 T cell receptor beta chains below, sequenced in a study of T cell repertoires in cytomegalovirus infection. TCRdb re-called the reads with MiXCR, one entry per CDR3 protein. The repertoire consists of 510,000 or so distinct CDR3 sequences, with around a quarter occurring once and the leading ten covering less than 15%. The sample consisted of PBMCs. Receptors were obtained from a human donor in good health (CMV status not recorded). Some clones in this sample may be carry-over from other donors' samples.

The sample holds a few counts of this clonotype. The gene calls are TRBV7-9 and TRBJ1-1, with no clear D. V lost 3 bases and J lost 1, with 9 bases in between. The CDR3 sequence is 14 residues long. CDR1 SEHNR and CDR2 FQNEAQ come from the germline V gene (reference sequence). CDR3 sequence: CASSFLRQNTEAFF. The CDR3 DNA reads TGTGCCAGCAGCTTCCTTCGACAGAACACTGAAGCTTTCTTT.

This clonotype was detected only a few times. The gene calls are TRBV4-3 and TRBJ2-3; TRBD1 agrees at 8 bases. J was trimmed by 2 bases and V by 4 bases; bases with no gene match: 11. In germline, CDR1 is LGHNA, CDR2 YSLEER. The CDR3 consists of 17 residues. CDR3 DNA: TGCGCCAGCAGCCCCGGACCGGGACAGGAGACCACAGATACGCAGTATTTT. Encoded protein: CASSPGPGQETTDTQYF.

This clonotype was counted a few times. V and J are TRBV7-9 and TRBJ2-3; possible D gene TRBD1, 6 bases. The CDR3 sequence is 15 residues long. The V gene's germline CDR1 is SEHNR and CDR2 FQNEAQ (reference sequence). The V and J ends lost 6 bases and 5 bases respectively, with 18 bases between them. The CDR3 DNA follows: TGTGCCAGCAGAGAGGGGGACCTCGCCAGAGATACGCAGTATTTT. It encodes CASREGDLARDTQYF. The entire variable domain, with the rest obtained from reference TRBV7-9 and TRBJ2-3, is as follows: DTGVSQNPRHKITKRGQNVTFRCDPISEHNRLYWYRQTLGQGPEFLTYFQNEAQLEKSRLLSDRFSAERPKGSFSTLEIQRTEQGDSAMYLCASREGDLARDTQYFGPGTRLTVL.

This chain links TRBV3-1 with TRBJ2-5; D is uncertain. The CDR3 runs to 15 residues. Germline CDR1 LGHDT, CDR2 YNNKEL (reference sequence). Trimming left V 0 bases short and J 1 base short, with 9 bases between. Written as DNA, the CDR3 is TGTGCCAGCAGCCAAGATTCCGGGTCCCAAGAGACCCAGTACTTC. Protein: CASSQDSGSQETQYF.